Sequencing of this T cell receptor (beta chain) was carried out in a study of cytomegalovirus exposure and HLA in healthy donors (dated by TCRdb to 2015 to 2018). Broadly, across the study: An earlier analysis of approximately 640 of the donors reported 250 to 350 Gb of sequence data and 100 million to 130 million unique TCR beta sequences from some 180 million T cells. Donor age, sex, ethnicity and CMV serostatus were compiled together with the repertoire data. The study combined high-throughput TCR immunosequencing, statistical association of individual TCRs with disease status, and machine learning to predict cytomegalovirus infection status. A handful of DR-DQ haplotypes were handled as single units for association and clustering because linkage in the cohort was strong. A separate validation cohort of about 110 different subjects was used in addition to the roughly 670-subject first cohort. A later analysis re-analyzed previously published TCR beta repertoires from roughly 630 donors and added high-resolution HLA genotyping to study TCR occurrence patterns. The study aimed to test whether cataloging public T cell receptors could reveal signatures of past pathogen exposure. The study profiled the T cell repertoires of 500 to 800 subjects by immunosequencing and related them to cytomegalovirus serostatus. An earlier analysis of nearly 600 of the donors applied high-throughput TCR beta sequencing to assess whether each TCR beta V gene segment acted as functional or pseudogenic. The later analysis used no new phenotypic data to find candidate immune exposures, relying instead on TCR beta sequences and their occurrence across donors. All discovery cohort repertoires had been generated on a single sequencing platform. A later genetic analysis used genome-wide SNP genotypes for 398 of the 666 donors, treating that subset as a discovery cohort. The number of donors typed differed by locus, with roughly 629-640 for A, B, C, DRB1 and DQB1, more than 500 for DQA1, 600 to 610 for DPA1, and around 450 for DPB1. Across around 400 genotyped donors of the cohort, an average of approximately 240,000 unique TCR beta nucleotide sequences per donor were sequenced, and roughly a sixth of those sequences were non-productive. Of the 350 to 400 genotyped donors, about 84% fell in the genetic ancestry cluster associated with self-reported Caucasian donors. HLA typing covered class I and class II loci at four-digit resolution. An early release covering roughly 600 HLA-typed donors comprised about 300 gigabases of sequencing data and tens of millions of unique TCR sequences. What the study reported, not specific to this receptor: Linkage disequilibrium might explain the correlated functional status among segregating V segments, but an unknown experimental factor could not be excluded. A further reported finding was that TCR beta sequences accurately predicted the HLA-A and HLA-B alleles for most subjects in the first cohort. Roughly uniform sequencing depth across donors was assumed in presence/absence analyses, although this assumption may not hold. In a later genetic analysis, a missense DCLRE1C variant was associated with V-gene and J-gene trimming of TCR beta chains, and the association was replicated in an independent cohort. Immune exposure information for the cohort was limited to CMV serostatus. When HLA alleles, especially DR and DQ, strongly co-occurred, TCR associations were difficult to assign to individual alleles. In a later analysis, more than 15,000 TCR beta sequences were associated with specific HLA alleles at a false discovery rate of 0.05. In this cohort, only TCR beta chains were sequenced, and detectable features were limited by the absence of alpha or paired-chain data. Most CMV-associated TCR beta chains appeared to be HLA-restricted in a later analysis, and the HLA associations seemed to be driven largely by CMV exposure. Because the 87-base-pair reads could not distinguish some IMGT-functional V segments, including TRBV6-2 and TRBV6-3, those segments were excluded. In a later analysis, HLA-associated TCR beta chains were found to be more clonally expanded and to have lower generation probabilities than equally common non-associated chains. Three of the identified cytomegalovirus-associated TCR beta chains were confirmed in vitro to be specific for cytomegalovirus antigens. Because counts were too low, more than 15 rarely observed V segments, including chromosome 9 orphons, were left out of the earlier analysis of some 640 of the donors. Because HLA typing was unavailable for some donors at each locus, only the typed subset was used in association tests. A later analysis found that TCR association rates varied across HLA loci, with DRB1 alleles showing the most associated TCRs and HLA-C alleles the fewest. According to a later analysis, parvovirus B19, influenza, CMV and Epstein-Barr virus appeared linked to several top co-occurrence clusters. Compared with the roughly 700-donor mean, donors in an Asian-associated ancestry cluster had fewer N-insertions in productive TCRs, according to a later genetic analysis. Most TCR sequences were observed very rarely across donors, whereas some public TCRs were present in many individuals. The authors suggested that the approach could potentially be extended to other disease states and immunological phenotypes. The study gave a list of some 150 TCR beta chains associated with cytomegalovirus. The classifier was reported to diagnose cytomegalovirus status with high specificity and sensitivity in both the original cohort and the validation cohort. Broadly in line with IMGT annotations, most TCR beta V segments showed up in productive rearrangements about 87% or about 30% of the time in an earlier analysis of several hundred of the donors. The sequencing pipeline was judged likely to have produced a cluster of highly shared sequence variants as a technical artifact.

This clone was observed once. Its binding antigen is unknown. The input lacks base qualities; no much larger clone sits a single base away. The cohort consisted of 650 to 700 healthy bone marrow donors. Cohort members were all nominally healthy when sampled, although unrecorded immune exposures were likely present. The donor was CMV seropositive and was included in the group of 290 or so seropositive cohort members. Each donor provided a peripheral blood sample, and peripheral blood mononuclear cells were used for TCR beta sequencing. The Qiagen DNeasy Blood Extraction Kit was used to extract genomic DNA from the blood cell samples. Library preparation was by the immunoSEQ multiplex PCR assay. For the multiplex PCR, a mixture combining 60 forward primers for TCR Vbeta segments and 13 reverse primers for TCR Jbeta segments was used. Amplification of the CDR3 region of rearranged TCR beta genes was performed with a multiplex PCR assay on genomic DNA. The amplified TCR beta libraries were sequenced on the Illumina HiSeq System as 87-base-pair reads. From the authors' description of their analysis: In a later analysis, 80 million or so unique TCR beta chains were counted across the 690 or so repertoires, and roughly 11 million of these chains were shared by at least two donors. Raw reads were error-corrected and collapsed into unique sequences with a nearest-neighbor algorithm that merged closely related sequences to remove PCR and sequencing errors. V, D and J gene segments were assigned by aligning CDR3 sequences to IMGT reference sequences. Each retained sequence needed at least a six-nucleotide match to both a V gene segment and a J gene segment. Rearrangements were classified as productive when the CDR3 lacked stop codons and remained in frame with V and J, and all other rearrangements were classified as non-productive. Following IMGT convention, CDR3 was defined as the stretch from the second conserved V-encoded cysteine to the conserved J-encoded phenylalanine. The earlier analysis of about 640 of the donors excluded any sequence lacking an unambiguous match to a single V gene segment. An earlier analysis of fewer than 750 of the donors classified V segments as functional when productive rearrangements were above 56.7% and as segregating when the standard deviation between donors was above 5%. A statistical classification framework was built for diagnosing cytomegalovirus status from the catalog of TCR beta chain sequences. In a later analysis, V and J genes were assigned by comparing TCR nucleotide sequences against IMGT/GENE-DB human TR gene sequences. A later analysis assigned CDR3 sequences and most-parsimonious VDJ recombination scenarios with the TCRdist pipeline. In a later analysis, each TCR beta chain was defined by its CDR3 amino acid sequence together with its V-gene family, and reads lacking a unique V-gene family were excluded. As a way to deal with suspected cross-contamination and a sequencing artifact, a later analysis dropped approximately 570 nucleotide sequences that were highly shared and had low generation probability. A later analysis calculated a clonal expansion index for each public chain from normalized within-repertoire ranks of inferred template counts. In a later analysis, generation probabilities were computed using a VDJ recombination model fitted to out-of-frame rearrangements, and the results were checked against IGoR. In a later analysis, hypergeometric tests were used to score TCR-TCR, TCR-HLA and TCR-CMV co-occurrence, with a repertoire-size bias correction applied to TCR pairs. To estimate false discovery rates, a later analysis permuted the HLA or CMV assignments 20 times. A later analysis grouped co-occurring TCRs with DBSCAN, adding TCRdist sequence similarity when clustering within HLA-allele-positive subsets. Repertoires with fewer than 30,000 or more than 120,000 public chains were left out of co-occurrence clustering, as were four to six repertoires with anomalous nucleotide sharing. TCRdb obtained this table from immuneACCESS and retained in-frame rearrangements with V and J assigned. These tables miss some clones; where compared with another copy, unresolved V genes account for less than half of the shortfall, and the remainder is unexplained. V, J and clone size derive from that table, while D and trimming were established from the DNA sequence. This sample gives 75,000 to 100,000 clones in total; around 79% of them show up just once. The ten largest clones represent 13% to 15% of the sample.

Compared with germline, V lacks 0 bases and J lacks 4 bases; bases without a gene match: 1. Taken from cysteine to phenylalanine, the CDR3 has 15 residues. Only the CDR3 DNA is retained, 45 bases long and in frame from the first base. Looking up the germline V gene (reference sequence) yields CDR1 SGHNT and CDR2 YYREEE. The clonotype was recovered from a woman aged 70 to 79 in good health and CMV-seropositive. Sequenced sample: PBMCs. This chain joins TRBV5-4 to TRBJ2-5, and TRBD2 aligns with 12 junction nucleotides. The nucleotide sequence reads as follows: TGTGCCAGCAGCTTGGTACTAGCGGGGGGAGAGACCCAGTACTTC. The encoded protein is CASSLVLAGGETQYF.